These T cell receptor beta chains were read from a single sample in a study of Ad26.COV2.S vaccination and SARS-CoV-2 variants. The protocol was immunoSEQ multiplex PCR, while the TCRdb copy is restricted to in-frame clones and leaves out a portion. Seen here are about 350,000 clones, 70% to 90% observed once, and the top ten hold 3.3%. The sequencing used peripheral blood, collected in a trial of Ad26.COV2.S vaccine versus placebo. The origin of the receptors is a person between 18 and 60 years old who received the Ad26.COV2.S COVID-19 vaccine or a placebo. Both conserved end residues are part of each CDR3. The D gene is left open where the match is weak. Clone size is not always given. Where it is, it says once, few, many or a class for expanded clones.

abundance	v_gene	d_gene	j_gene	CDR3aa	CDR3nt
many	TRBV28	TRBD1	TRBJ2-7	CASSLWGTGPYEQYF	TGTGCCAGCAGTTTATGGGGGACAGGGCCCTACGAGCAGTACTTC
NA	TRBV19	NA	TRBJ2-7	CATSARDGSINEQYF	TGTGCCACTAGTGCCCGGGACGGAAGTATAAACGAGCAGTACTTC
NA	TRBV6-1	NA	TRBJ1-4	CASSESSRGLVGNEKLFF	TGTGCCAGCAGTGAAAGTTCCCGGGGGTTGGTCGGGAATGAAAAACTGTTTTTT
NA	TRBV11-2	NA	TRBJ1-1	CASSYRGHTEAFF	TGTGCCAGCAGCTACAGAGGTCACACTGAAGCTTTCTTT
NA	TRBV15	NA	TRBJ2-5	CATSRDPVLQGGQETQYF	TGTGCCACCAGCAGAGACCCCGTTCTACAGGGAGGGCAAGAGACCCAGTACTTC
NA	TRBV27	NA	TRBJ2-7	CASSQLTGYEQYF	TGTGCCAGCAGTCAACTGACAGGCTACGAGCAGTACTTC
NA	TRBV25-1	NA	TRBJ2-5	CASSDYARGSQETQYF	TGTGCCAGCAGTGACTACGCCCGAGGGTCCCAAGAGACCCAGTACTTC
NA	TRBV28	NA	TRBJ2-5	CASRGHRVRGTQYF	TGTGCCAGCAGGGGACACAGGGTAAGAGGGACCCAGTACTTC
many	TRBV19	NA	TRBJ2-5	CASSIAGGGVEETQYF	TGTGCCAGTAGTATAGCTGGCGGAGGGGTTGAAGAGACCCAGTACTTC
NA	TRBV30	NA	TRBJ2-1	CAWSVESFEQFF	TGTGCCTGGAGTGTCGAGTCTTTTGAGCAGTTCTTC
NA	TRBV9	NA	TRBJ1-1	CASSVSSGWTEAFF	TGTGCCAGCAGCGTATCCTCAGGTTGGACTGAAGCTTTCTTT
once	TRBV28	TRBD2	TRBJ2-1	CASSELALLSSEQFF	TGTGCCAGCAGCGAACTAGCGCTCCTTTCCAGCGAGCAGTTCTTC
once	TRBV6-6	NA	TRBJ2-7	CASSYGPRTYEQYF	TGTGCCAGCAGTTACGGACCCAGAACCTACGAGCAGTACTTC
NA	TRBV11-2	NA	TRBJ2-3	CASATGGSTDTQYF	TGTGCCAGCGCCACCGGGGGAAGTACAGATACGCAGTATTTT
NA	TRBV5-1	NA	TRBJ2-1	CASSLERVLGYNEQFF	TGCGCCAGCAGCTTGGAGCGGGTACTCGGCTACAATGAGCAGTTCTTC
many	TRBV27	TRBD1	TRBJ1-6	CASSLLGQGGNSPLHF	TGTGCCAGCAGTTTATTAGGACAGGGGGGCAATTCACCCCTCCACTTT
NA	TRBV6-2/TRBV6-3	TRBD2	TRBJ2-7	CASSFAGLAGGSEQYF	TGTGCCAGCAGTTTTGCCGGACTAGCGGGAGGATCCGAGCAGTACTTC
once	TRBV7-8	NA	TRBJ2-5	CASSFPSSVTDQETQYF	TGTGCCAGCAGCTTTCCTAGTAGCGTCACCGACCAAGAGACCCAGTACTTC
NA	TRBV15	NA	TRBJ2-2	CATSRDHESPNTGELFF	TGTGCCACCAGCAGAGATCATGAGTCGCCGAACACCGGGGAGCTGTTTTTT
NA	TRBV29-1	TRBD1	TRBJ2-2	CSVGQGMNTGELFF	TGCAGCGTTGGACAGGGGATGAACACCGGGGAGCTGTTTTTT
many	TRBV7-2	TRBD2	TRBJ2-2	CASSLAGGPGTGELFF	TGTGCCAGCAGCTTGGCGGGGGGGCCGGGCACCGGGGAGCTGTTTTTT
NA	TRBV11-3	NA	TRBJ2-1	CASSLTESEQFF	TGTGCCAGCAGCTTGACGGAGAGTGAGCAGTTCTTC
NA	TRBV2	NA	TRBJ2-2	CASQRGPGELFF	TGTGCCAGCCAGAGGGGACCCGGGGAGCTGTTTTTT
many	TRBV4-3	NA	TRBJ2-2	CASSLNYILTGELFF	TGCGCCAGCAGCCTCAACTACATTCTCACCGGGGAGCTGTTTTTT
NA	TRBV19	TRBD2	TRBJ2-7	CASSVRLAGGTHYEQYF	TGTGCCAGTAGTGTTCGACTAGCGGGGGGAACCCACTACGAGCAGTACTTC
NA	TRBV18	TRBD2	TRBJ2-2	CASSTTSGLMAGELFF	TGTGCCAGCTCAACTACTAGCGGGCTGATGGCCGGGGAGCTGTTTTTT
NA	TRBV28	TRBD2	TRBJ2-2	CAGLAGGTGELFF	TGTGCCGGTCTAGCGGGAGGCACCGGGGAGCTGTTTTTT
NA	TRBV6-1	NA	TRBJ1-5	CASSDPPLSVSSNQPQHF	TGTGCCAGCAGTGACCCTCCTTTAAGTGTTAGTAGCAATCAGCCCCAGCATTTT
NA	TRBV6-5	NA	TRBJ1-1	CASRRQRINTEAFF	TGTGCCAGCAGACGACAGAGAATAAACACTGAAGCTTTCTTT
NA	TRBV19	NA	TRBJ1-2	CASKRKAEGYGYTF	TGTGCCAGTAAAAGGAAGGCGGAAGGCTATGGCTACACCTTC
NA	TRBV10-3	NA	TRBJ2-2	CAISVTQGGAGELFF	TGTGCCATCAGTGTGACCCAAGGGGGGGCCGGGGAGCTGTTTTTT
NA	TRBV11-2	TRBD1	TRBJ1-2	CASSLALGQSNYGYTF	TGTGCCAGCAGCTTAGCTTTGGGACAGAGTAACTATGGCTACACCTTC
NA	TRBV27	NA	TRBJ1-5	CASSLFFQGWNSQPQHF	TGTGCCAGCAGTTTATTTTTTCAGGGTTGGAATAGCCAGCCCCAGCATTTT
NA	TRBV5-1	NA	TRBJ2-7	CASSFLGTYEQYF	TGCGCCAGCAGCTTCCTGGGGACCTACGAGCAGTACTTC